The 17 T cell receptor beta chains given below trace back to one sample, sequenced in a study of blood T cell repertoires in COVID-19. TCRdb keeps only in-frame clones here, not all; method: immunoSEQ multiplex PCR. This table holds around 260,000 clones, roughly 85% found once. Material for sequencing was peripheral blood. All receptors derive from a woman aged 45-65 years who had recovered from COVID-19.

This chain connects TRBV29-1 to TRBJ2-3, with 9 bases aligning to TRBD2. V lost 3 bases to trimming and J lost 2 bases; unmatched junction nucleotides: 15. The CDR3 sequence is 18 residues long. Per the germline V gene, CDR1 is SQVTM and CDR2 is ANQGSEA. CDR3 loop: CSVELPLAGGPVTDTQYF. The CDR3 coding sequence is TGCAGCGTTGAGCTACCGTTGGCGGGAGGGCCTGTCACAGATACGCAGTATTTT.

The CDR3 here is CASSPPNPGVNTEAFF. In DNA form, the CDR3 reads TGTGCCAGCTCACCACCGAATCCCGGAGTGAACACTGAAGCTTTCTTT. V and J are TRBV18 and TRBJ1-1; no firm D call. Germline CDR1 KGHSH, CDR2 LQKENI. V was shortened by 0 bases and J by 0 bases, with 11 bases between the two germline ends. The CDR3 runs 16 residues.

This rearrangement joins TRBV27 to TRBJ2-7; 7 bases fit TRBD2. Germline CDR1 is MNHEY and CDR2 is SMNVEV (reference sequence). V was pared by 6 bases and J by 4 bases, with 6 bases of the junction left unmatched. The CDR3 length is 13 residues. The CDR3 DNA reads TGTGCCAGCAGCGGGGGGTCCTTTTACGAGCAGTACTTC. Amino acids: CASSGGSFYEQYF.

This chain joins TRBV7-8 and TRBJ2-1, with 7 positions matching TRBD1. The CDR3 extends over 14 amino acids. The J segment lost 7 bases and the V segment lost 1 base, leaving 4 bases of the junction unmatched. Germline CDR1 is SGHVS and CDR2 is FQNEAQ. CDR3 coding DNA: TGTGCCAGCAGCTTAGAGCCACAGGGGAATGAGCAGTTCTTC. Its protein product is CASSLEPQGNEQFF.

The chain carries TRBV3-1 (or the pseudogene TRBV3-2) and TRBJ2-3; 10 bases are shared with TRBD2. CDR3 length: 16 residues. CDR1 LGHDT and CDR2 YNNKEL come from the germline V gene (reference sequence). Losses at the gene ends were 0 bases for V and 5 bases for J; bases not matched to a gene: 5. CDR3 nucleotides: TGTGCCAGCAGCCAAGATGAACTAGCGGGGATAGATACGCAGTATTTT. This codes for CASSQDELAGIDTQYF.

This rearrangement joins TRBV4-3 to TRBJ1-4; D is ambiguous. V lost 0 bases and J 8 bases, leaving 13 bases between the germline ends. There are 15 residues in the CDR3. Germline CDR1 is LGHNA and CDR2 is YSLEER. This CDR3 reads CASSQDWAGREKLFF. The CDR3 coding sequence is TGCGCCAGCAGCCAAGATTGGGCAGGCCGAGAAAAACTGTTTTTT.

The V call is TRBV18, the J call TRBJ2-2; D not resolved. There are 19 residues in the CDR3. The germline V gene encodes CDR1 KGHSH and CDR2 LQKENI. V lost 0 bases and J 3 bases, leaving 20 bases between the germline ends. DNA for the CDR3: TGTGCCAGCTCACCACCGCTACAGCCCATGAGCTTGGACACCGGGGAGCTGTTTTTT. It translates to CASSPPLQPMSLDTGELFF.

The J gene is TRBJ2-2, the V gene TRBV13; 14 bases are shared with TRBD2. Trimming at V came to 5 bases and at J to 6 bases, leaving 2 bases not matched to a gene. The CDR3 sequence is 15 residues long. Per germline, CDR1 PRHDT and CDR2 FYEKMQ (reference sequence). The CDR3 loop is CASSRLAGGAGELFF. CDR3 sequence (DNA): TGTGCCAGCAGCCGACTAGCGGGAGGGGCCGGGGAGCTGTTTTTT.

The CDR3 sequence is CASSPQGQVSGNTIYF. The CDR3 nucleotides read TGTGCCAGCTCACCGCAGGGACAGGTCTCTGGAAACACCATATATTTT. The chain combines TRBV18 with TRBJ1-3; 8 bases match TRBD1. J lost 0 bases, V lost 3 bases, and 4 bases had no gene match. This CDR3 is 16 amino acids long. The V gene's germline CDR1 is KGHSH and CDR2 LQKENI.

The CDR3 DNA sequence: TGTGCCAGCAGCAAAGGAGGCACTCAACAAGAGACCCAGTACTTC. Its protein is CASSKGGTQQETQYF. The chain employs TRBV21-1 and TRBJ2-5; the table's D call TRBD2 went unverified against the DNA. TRBV21-1 is tagged as a pseudogene. The CDR3 length is 15 residues.

Of note for this clone: Other nucleotide sequences from this sample produce the same CDR3. In nucleotides, the CDR3 is TGTGCCAGCAGTAGGGGCGACTATGGCTACACCTTC. Protein product: CASSRGDYGYTF. The V call is TRBV28, the J call TRBJ1-2; possible D gene TRBD1, 5 bases. There are 12 residues in the CDR3. Trimming removed 5 bases from V and 3 bases from J, with 7 bases in between. Germline V lookup: CDR1 MDHEN, CDR2 SYDVKM.

The genes are TRBV19 and TRBJ1-6; 9 nucleotides match TRBD1. The CDR3 length is 16 residues. V shed 1 base, J shed 7 bases, and the junction held 5 bases outside the gene matches. The germline CDR1 and CDR2 sequences are LNHDA and SQIVND (reference sequence). The CDR3 region has the DNA TGTGCCAGTAGTATAGCGATCGGGACAGGGAATTCACCCCTCCACTTT. Translated: CASSIAIGTGNSPLHF.

The V gene is TRBV28, the J gene TRBJ1-2; D perhaps matches TRBD1 (6 bases). This CDR3 has 15 amino acids. V was pared by 3 bases and J by 2 bases, with 13 bases between. The germline V gene has CDR1 MDHEN and CDR2 SYDVKM. CDR3 DNA: TGTGCCAGCAGTTTTGGAAAGACAGGAAACTATGGCTACACCTTC. Its protein product is CASSFGKTGNYGYTF.

This clone was detected only once. V is TRBV15 and J is TRBJ2-6, with D uncertain. Germline lookup yields CDR1 LNHNV and CDR2 YYDKDF (reference sequence). V shed 0 bases and J shed 4 bases, with 10 bases lying between them. This CDR3 is built from 16 residues. DNA of the CDR3: TGTGCCACCAGCAGAGATAGTGTCTTGGGGGCCAACGTCCTGACTTTC. It yields the protein CATSRDSVLGANVLTF. Based on the CDR3 plus reference TRBV15 and TRBJ2-6, the full variable domain is DAMVIQNPRYQVTQFGKPVTLSCSQTLNHNVMYWYQQKSSQAPKLLFHYYDKDFNNEADTPDNFQSRRPNTSFCFLDIRSPGLGDTAMYLCATSRDSVLGANVLTFGAGSRLTVL.

The chain uses TRBV18 and TRBJ2-2; 8 nucleotides agree with TRBD1. Trimming cost V 6 bases and J 3 bases; bases outside gene matches: 6. In germline, CDR1 is KGHSH, CDR2 LQKENI. The CDR3 has 15 amino acids. The CDR3 DNA sequence: TGTGCCAGCTCCATCCAGGGGGCCTACACCGGGGAGCTGTTTTTT. Translating gives CASSIQGAYTGELFF. Complete variable domain (other parts from reference TRBV18 and TRBJ2-2): NAGVMQNPRHLVRRRGQEARLRCSPMKGHSHVYWYRQLPEEGLKFMVYLQKENIIDESGMPKERFSAEFPKEGPSILRIQQVVRGDSAAYFCASSIQGAYTGELFFGEGSRLTVL.

This clone was detected only a few times. The chain joins TRBV9 to TRBJ2-5, with TRBD2 matching 9 bases. Germline V CDR1 and CDR2: SGDLS, YYNGEE. CDR3 length equals 15 residues. Trimming removed 0 bases from V and 9 bases from J; junction bases left unmatched: 9. For the CDR3, the DNA is TGTGCCAGCAGCGTAGCTGCGGGGGGGTATCGGGCCCAGTACTTC. Translation: CASSVAAGGYRAQYF.

CDR3 region: CASSLGTGGDQPQHF. The DNA for the CDR3 is TGCGCCAGCAGCTTGGGGACAGGGGGCGATCAGCCCCAGCATTTT. This sequence joins TRBV5-1 and TRBJ1-5; TRBD1 matches 11 bases. The CDR3 sequence is 15 residues long. Germline assignment: CDR1 SGHRS and CDR2 YFSETQ. V gave up 0 bases and J gave up 5 bases; unmatched junction bases: 1.